This T cell receptor (beta chain) was retrieved from a study of T cells in Graves' hyperthyroidism and ophthalmopathy. Findings and caveats of the study: In validation, the model predicted ophthalmopathy. These predictions came a median about 6.5 months before onset.

In its sample, this clonotype was seen once. Its antigen is not known. Amplification of TCR beta CDR3 regions was performed using RNA transcripts as template. Primed by the HTBI set, a first-round RT-PCR was run on the TCR CDR3. TCRdb re-called the multiplex PCR reads with MiXCR, one entry per CDR3 protein. Here the sample spans about 98,000 distinct CDR3 sequences, roughly 39% being singletons. Any patient presenting with uncontrolled infection, other autoimmune disease, pregnancy or lactation was left out. The CDR3 totals 14 residues. Germline V gene sequence: CDR1 GTSNPN, CDR2 SVGIG (reference sequence). V was trimmed by 2 bases and J by 8 bases, leaving 16 bases between them.

This clonotype was sampled from a woman aged 30 to 39 with Graves' hyperthyroidism. The gene calls are TRBV30 and TRBJ1-5, with D hard to call. The sequenced material came from peripheral blood or thyroid tissue (not recorded which). CDR3 bases: TGTGCCTGGAGTCGAGGCCTCGGTGGTGAGCCCCAGCATTTT. Protein product: CAWSRGLGGEPQHF. Variable domain in full (rest from reference TRBV30 and TRBJ1-5): SQTIHQWPATLVQPVGSPLSLECTVEGTSNPNLYWYRQAAGRGLQLLFYSVGIGQISSEVPQNLSASRPQDRQFILSSKKLLLSDSGFYLCAWSRGLGGEPQHFGDGTRLSIL.